The T cell receptor beta chain under discussion was sequenced for a study of T cells in Graves' hyperthyroidism and ophthalmopathy. In this sample, this clonotype turned up a few times. CDR1 is MNHEY, CDR2 SMNVEV, per germline (reference sequence). J lost 5 bases, V lost 7 bases, and 15 bases had no gene match. The length of the CDR3 is 16 residues. TCR beta CDR3 regions were amplified from RNA transcripts. First-round RT-PCR of the TCR CDR3 relied on the HTBI primer set. TCRdb fed the multiplex PCR reads into MiXCR, producing one record per CDR3 protein. The table shows 500,000 to 650,000 distinct CDR3 sequences, with 13% to 15% occurring only once.

Sequences were obtained from blood. The chain combines TRBV27 with TRBJ2-5; 8 nucleotides agree with TRBD1. The source of this sequence is a woman between 45 and 60 years old with Graves' ophthalmopathy. The chain's CDR3 is CASKSRDRGSWETQYF. The CDR3 coding sequence is TGTGCCAGCAAGTCTAGAGACAGGGGTTCGTGGGAGACCCAGTACTTC.